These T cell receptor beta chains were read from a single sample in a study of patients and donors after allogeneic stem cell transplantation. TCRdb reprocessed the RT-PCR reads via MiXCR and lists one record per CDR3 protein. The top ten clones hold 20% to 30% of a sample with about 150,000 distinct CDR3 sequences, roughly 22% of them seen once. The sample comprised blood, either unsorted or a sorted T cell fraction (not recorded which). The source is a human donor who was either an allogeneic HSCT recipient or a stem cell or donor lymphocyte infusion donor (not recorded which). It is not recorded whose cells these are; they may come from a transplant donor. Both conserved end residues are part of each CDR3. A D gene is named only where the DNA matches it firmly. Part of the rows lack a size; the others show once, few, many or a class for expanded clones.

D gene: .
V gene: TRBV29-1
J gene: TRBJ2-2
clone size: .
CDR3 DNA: TGCAGCGTACAGGCGACGAACACCGGGGAGCTGTTTTTT
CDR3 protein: CSVQATNTGELFF

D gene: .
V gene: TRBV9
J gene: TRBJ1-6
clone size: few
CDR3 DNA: TGTGCCAGCAGCGTAGTACCATCCGGGGGAAGCAATTCACCCCTCCACTTT
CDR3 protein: CASSVVPSGGSNSPLHF

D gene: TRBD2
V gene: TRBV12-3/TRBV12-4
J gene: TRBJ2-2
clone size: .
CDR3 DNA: TGTGCCAGCAGTTCTGGGGGACTAGCGGGAACCGGGGAGCTGTTTTTT
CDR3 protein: CASSSGGLAGTGELFF

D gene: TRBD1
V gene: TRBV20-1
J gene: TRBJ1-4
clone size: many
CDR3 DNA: TGCAGTGCTAGAGGACAGGGGGGATTAGGGGAAAAACTGTTTTTT
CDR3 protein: CSARGQGGLGEKLFF

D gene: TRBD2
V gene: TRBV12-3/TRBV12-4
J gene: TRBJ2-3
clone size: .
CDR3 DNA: TGTGCCAGCAGTCGGACTAGCGGGAGAATAGATACGCAGTATTTT
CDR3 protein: CASSRTSGRIDTQYF

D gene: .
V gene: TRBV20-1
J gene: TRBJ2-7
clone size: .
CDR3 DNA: TGCAGTGCTATACCCGGGAGTAAGTACGAGCAGTACTTC
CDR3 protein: CSAIPGSKYEQYF

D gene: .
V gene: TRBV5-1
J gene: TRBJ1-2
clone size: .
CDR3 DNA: TGCGCCAGCAGCTTGAGCTTCTCGGACGGCTATGGCTACACCTTC
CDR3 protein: CASSLSFSDGYGYTF

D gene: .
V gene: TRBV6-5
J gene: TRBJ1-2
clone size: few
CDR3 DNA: TGTGCCAGCAGTTACGGGGGAGGTGGCTACACCTTC
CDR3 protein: CASSYGGGGYTF

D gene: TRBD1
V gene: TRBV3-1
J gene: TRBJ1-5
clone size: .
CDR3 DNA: TGTGCCAGCAGCTCCGTTTTTTCCAGGGGGCATACGAGCAATCAGCCCCAGCATTTT
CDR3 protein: CASSSVFSRGHTSNQPQHF

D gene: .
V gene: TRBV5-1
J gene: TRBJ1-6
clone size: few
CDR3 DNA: TGCGCCAGCAGCTCCTCAAGCGACAGGAATAATTCACCCCTCCACTTT
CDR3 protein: CASSSSSDRNNSPLHF

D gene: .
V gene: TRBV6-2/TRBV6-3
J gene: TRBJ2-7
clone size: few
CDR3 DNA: TGTGCCAGCAGTTTCTGGGCGTACACCTTCTACGAGCAGTACTTC
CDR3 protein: CASSFWAYTFYEQYF

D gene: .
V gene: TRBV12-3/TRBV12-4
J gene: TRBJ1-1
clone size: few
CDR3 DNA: TGTGCCAGCAGTGGCAACGTCGACGGTTACACTGAAGCTTTCTTT
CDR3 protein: CASSGNVDGYTEAFF

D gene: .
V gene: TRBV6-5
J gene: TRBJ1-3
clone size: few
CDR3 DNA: TGTGCCAGCAGTTACTTCCGCGGGGGGCCTGGAAACACCATATATTTT
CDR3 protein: CASSYFRGGPGNTIYF

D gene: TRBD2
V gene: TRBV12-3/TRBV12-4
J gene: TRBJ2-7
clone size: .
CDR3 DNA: TGTGCCAGCAGTCTCTCGCCCCGACTAGCGGGGGGGGCCTACGAGCAGTACTTC
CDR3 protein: CASSLSPRLAGGAYEQYF

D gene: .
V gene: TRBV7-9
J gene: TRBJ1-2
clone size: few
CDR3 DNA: TGTGCCAGCAGCTTAGTTTCTGGGTCTCGGGGGTCCAGGGACTATGGCTACACCTTC
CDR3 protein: CASSLVSGSRGSRDYGYTF

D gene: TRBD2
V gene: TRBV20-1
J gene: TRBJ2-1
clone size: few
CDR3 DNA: TGCAGTGCTAGAGATTTAGCGGGCTACTCCTACAATGAGCAGTTCTTC
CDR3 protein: CSARDLAGYSYNEQFF

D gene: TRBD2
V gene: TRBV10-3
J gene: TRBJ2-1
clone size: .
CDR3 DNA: TGTGCCATCTCGGCTAGCGGGGCAAACAATGAGCAGTTCTTC
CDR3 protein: CAISASGANNEQFF

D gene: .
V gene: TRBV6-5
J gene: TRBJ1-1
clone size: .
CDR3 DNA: TGTGCCAGCAGTTACTCTGGGTCGGGCACTGAAGCTTTCTTT
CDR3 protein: CASSYSGSGTEAFF

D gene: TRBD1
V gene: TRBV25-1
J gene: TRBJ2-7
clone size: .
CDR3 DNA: TGTGCCAGCAGCGCAACCGGGACAGGCGAGCAGTACTTC
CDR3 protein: CASSATGTGEQYF

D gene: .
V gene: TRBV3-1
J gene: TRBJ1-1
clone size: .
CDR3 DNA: TGTGCCAGCAGCCAAAAGACCGACCCTAGGTGGACGTTT
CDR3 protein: CASSQKTDPRWTF

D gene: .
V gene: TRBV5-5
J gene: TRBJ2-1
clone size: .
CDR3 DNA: TGTGCCAGCAGCTTGGTTGGTCTAGCCTATGAGCAGTTCTTC
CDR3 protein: CASSLVGLAYEQFF

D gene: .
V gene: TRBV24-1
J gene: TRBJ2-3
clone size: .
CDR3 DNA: TGTGCCACCAGTGAGTGGACTGACAGCACAGATACGCAGTATTTT
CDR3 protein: CATSEWTDSTDTQYF

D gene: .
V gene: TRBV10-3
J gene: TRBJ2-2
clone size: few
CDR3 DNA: TGTGCCATCAGTGATCTAGCGCACACCGGGGAGCTGTTTTTT
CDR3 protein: CAISDLAHTGELFF

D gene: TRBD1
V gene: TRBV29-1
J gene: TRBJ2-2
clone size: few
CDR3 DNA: TGCAGCGCAGGGGCAGGGGGCTTTGTGGGCACCGGGGAGCTGTTTTTT
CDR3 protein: CSAGAGGFVGTGELFF

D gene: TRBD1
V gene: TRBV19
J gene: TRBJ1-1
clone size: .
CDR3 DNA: TGTGCCAGTAGTAGAGACAGGGTGAGTGAAGCTTTCTTT
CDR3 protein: CASSRDRVSEAFF

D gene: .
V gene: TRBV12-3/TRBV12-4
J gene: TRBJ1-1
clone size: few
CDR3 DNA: TGTGCCAGCAGCTACGGAGTGAACACTGAAGCTTTCTTT
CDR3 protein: CASSYGVNTEAFF

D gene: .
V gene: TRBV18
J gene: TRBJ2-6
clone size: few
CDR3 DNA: TGTGCCAGCTCACCAATTACAGTAAGCCGATCCTCTGGGGCCAACGTCCTGACTTTC
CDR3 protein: CASSPITVSRSSGANVLTF

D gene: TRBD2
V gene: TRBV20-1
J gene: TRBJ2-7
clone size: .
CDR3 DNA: TGCAGTGCTAGGGGGGACTACTCCTACGAGCAGTACTTC
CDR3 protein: CSARGDYSYEQYF

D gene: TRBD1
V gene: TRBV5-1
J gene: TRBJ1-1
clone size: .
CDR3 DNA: TGCGCCAGCAGCTCCTCCCCGACCCGGGACAGGAACCCAGCTTTCTTT
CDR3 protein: CASSSSPTRDRNPAFF

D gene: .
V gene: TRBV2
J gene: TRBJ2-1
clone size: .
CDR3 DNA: TGTGCCAGCAGTGAGGAGGACAGAGGGGGTAATGAGCAGTTCTTC
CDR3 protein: CASSEEDRGGNEQFF

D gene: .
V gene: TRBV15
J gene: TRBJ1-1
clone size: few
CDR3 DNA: TGTGCCACCAGCCCTAGGGCACAAGATGTAGCTTTCTTT
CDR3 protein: CATSPRAQDVAFF

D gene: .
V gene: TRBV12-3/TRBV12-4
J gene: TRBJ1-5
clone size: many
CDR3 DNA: TGTGCCAGCACCCGGGACATCAGTAGCAATCAGCCCCAGCATTTT
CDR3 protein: CASTRDISSNQPQHF

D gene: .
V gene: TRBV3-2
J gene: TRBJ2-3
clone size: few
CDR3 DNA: TGTGCCAGCAGCCAAAACACGGGGGCGAGCACAGATACGCAGTATTTT
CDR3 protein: CASSQNTGASTDTQYF

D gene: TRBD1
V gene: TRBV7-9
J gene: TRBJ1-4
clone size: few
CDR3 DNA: TGTGCCAGCAGCCGCGGGACAGGGAAACCGAAACCAACTAATGAAAAACTGTTTTTT
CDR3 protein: CASSRGTGKPKPTNEKLFF

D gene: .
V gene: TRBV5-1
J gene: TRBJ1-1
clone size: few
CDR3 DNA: TGCGCCAGCAGCGCGGGGAGACCTAACACTGAAGCTTTCTTT
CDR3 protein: CASSAGRPNTEAFF

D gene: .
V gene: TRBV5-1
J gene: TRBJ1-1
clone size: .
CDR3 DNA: TGCGCCAGCAGCCCAGGACAGATAACTGAAGCTTTCTTT
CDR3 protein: CASSPGQITEAFF

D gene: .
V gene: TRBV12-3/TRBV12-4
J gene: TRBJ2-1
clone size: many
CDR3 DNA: TGTGCCAGCAGCCCCGGTGTTGATGAGCAGTTCTTC
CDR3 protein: CASSPGVDEQFF

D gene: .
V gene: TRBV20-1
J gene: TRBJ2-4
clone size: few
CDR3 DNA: TGCAGTGCTAGACCCTCTGCCCTATCCCCTTTAGCCAAAAACATTCAGTACTTC
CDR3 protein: CSARPSALSPLAKNIQYF

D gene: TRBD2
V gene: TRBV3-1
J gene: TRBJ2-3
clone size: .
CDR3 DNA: TGTGCCAGCAGCCAAGGACTAGCGGGAGGGCCGTTGGCCCCAGATACGCAGTATTTT
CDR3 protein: CASSQGLAGGPLAPDTQYF

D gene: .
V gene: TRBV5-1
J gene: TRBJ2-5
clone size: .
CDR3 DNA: TGCGCCAGCAGCGACAGGCTCTGGGGGGAGACCCAGTACTTC
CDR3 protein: CASSDRLWGETQYF

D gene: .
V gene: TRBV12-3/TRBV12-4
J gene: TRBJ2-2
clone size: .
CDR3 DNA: TGTGCCAGCAGTTTGGTTGCGAACACCGGGGAGCTGTTTTTT
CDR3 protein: CASSLVANTGELFF

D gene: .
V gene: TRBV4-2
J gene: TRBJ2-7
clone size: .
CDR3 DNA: TGTGCCAGCAGCCACCGCTCCTACGAGCAGTACTTC
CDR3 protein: CASSHRSYEQYF

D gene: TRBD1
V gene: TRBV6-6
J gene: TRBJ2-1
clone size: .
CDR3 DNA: TGTGCCAGCAGAGATGCAGGGGGCAACCACGTGGATGAGCAGTTCTTC
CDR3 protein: CASRDAGGNHVDEQFF

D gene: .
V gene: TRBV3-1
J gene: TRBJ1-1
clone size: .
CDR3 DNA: TGTGCCAGCAGCCCGGGTTTAATTACTGAAGCTTTCTTT
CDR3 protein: CASSPGLITEAFF

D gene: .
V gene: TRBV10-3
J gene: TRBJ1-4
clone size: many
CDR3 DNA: TGTGCCATCAGTGGGGGCCAGAATGAAAAACTGTTTTTT
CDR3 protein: CAISGGQNEKLFF

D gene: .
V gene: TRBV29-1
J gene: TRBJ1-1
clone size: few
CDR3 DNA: TGCAGCGGAACAGGGTATAGGAACACTGAAGCTTTCTTT
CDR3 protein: CSGTGYRNTEAFF

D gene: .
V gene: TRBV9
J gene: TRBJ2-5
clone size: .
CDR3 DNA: TGTGCCAGCAGCGTAGAAAACAGACAAGAGACCCAGTACTTC
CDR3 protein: CASSVENRQETQYF

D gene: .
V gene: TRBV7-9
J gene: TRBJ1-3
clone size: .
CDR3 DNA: TGTGCCAGCAGCTTTAGCAGGCGACTCTCTGGAAACACCATATATTTT
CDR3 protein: CASSFSRRLSGNTIYF

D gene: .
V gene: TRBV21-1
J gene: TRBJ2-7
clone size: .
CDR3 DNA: TGTGCCAGCAGCAAAGTTACAGTCTACGAGCAGTACTTC
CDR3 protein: CASSKVTVYEQYF

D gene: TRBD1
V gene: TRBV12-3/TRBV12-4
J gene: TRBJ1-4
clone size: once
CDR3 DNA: TGTGCCGGCAGTTTACAGGGGGGGAATGAAAAACTGTTTTTT
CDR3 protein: CAGSLQGGNEKLFF

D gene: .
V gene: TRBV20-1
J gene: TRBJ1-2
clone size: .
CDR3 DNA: TGCAGTGCTAGAACGCGCAGGGGAGTTTATGGCTACACCTTC
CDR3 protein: CSARTRRGVYGYTF

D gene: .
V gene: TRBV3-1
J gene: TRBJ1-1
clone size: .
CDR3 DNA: TGTGCCAGCAGCCAAGTCCGGATTGACAGCAACAACACTGAAGCTTTCTTT
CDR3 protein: CASSQVRIDSNNTEAFF

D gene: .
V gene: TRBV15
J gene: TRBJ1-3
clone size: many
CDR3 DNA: TGTGCCACCAGCAGAGCTGACTCCGGAAACACCATATATTTT
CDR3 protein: CATSRADSGNTIYF

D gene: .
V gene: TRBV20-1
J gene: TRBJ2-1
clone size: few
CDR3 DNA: TGCAGCGTGGGACTTTACAATGAGCAGTTCTTC
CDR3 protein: CSVGLYNEQFF

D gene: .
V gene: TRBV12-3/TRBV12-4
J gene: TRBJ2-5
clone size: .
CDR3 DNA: TGTGCCAGCAGTATCAGGGTGCAAGAGACCCAGTACTTC
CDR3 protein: CASSIRVQETQYF

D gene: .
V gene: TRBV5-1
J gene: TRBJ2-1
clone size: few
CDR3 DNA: TGCGCCAGCAGCTTGACGTATTCGGGGGCAAAGTTCTTC
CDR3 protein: CASSLTYSGAKFF

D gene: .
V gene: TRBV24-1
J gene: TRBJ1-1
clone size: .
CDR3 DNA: TGTGCCTCGACCGGGATTCGACACCTACCCCCGAGAACTGAAGCTTTCTTT
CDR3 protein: CASTGIRHLPPRTEAFF

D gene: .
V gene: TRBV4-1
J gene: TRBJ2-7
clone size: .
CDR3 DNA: TGCGCCAGCAGCCAACTGGGCAGTAAGGTGGACGAGCAGTACTTC
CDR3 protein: CASSQLGSKVDEQYF

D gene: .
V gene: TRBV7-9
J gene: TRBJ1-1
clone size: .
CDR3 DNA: TGTGCCAGCAGCGGCGGACCCGCGGCTTTCTTT
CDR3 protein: CASSGGPAAFF